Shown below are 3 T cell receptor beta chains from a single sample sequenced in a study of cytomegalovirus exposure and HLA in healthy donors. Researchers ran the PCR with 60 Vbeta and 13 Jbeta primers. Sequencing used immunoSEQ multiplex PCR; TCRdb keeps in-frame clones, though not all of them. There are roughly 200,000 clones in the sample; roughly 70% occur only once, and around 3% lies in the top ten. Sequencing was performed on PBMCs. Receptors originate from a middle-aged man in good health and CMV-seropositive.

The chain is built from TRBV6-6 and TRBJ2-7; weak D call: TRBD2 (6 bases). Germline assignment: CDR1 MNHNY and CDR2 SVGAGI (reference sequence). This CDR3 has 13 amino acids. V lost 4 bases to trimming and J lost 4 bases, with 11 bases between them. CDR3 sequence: CASSWGELYEQYF. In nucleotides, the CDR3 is TGTGCCAGCAGTTGGGGGGAGTTGTACGAGCAGTACTTC.

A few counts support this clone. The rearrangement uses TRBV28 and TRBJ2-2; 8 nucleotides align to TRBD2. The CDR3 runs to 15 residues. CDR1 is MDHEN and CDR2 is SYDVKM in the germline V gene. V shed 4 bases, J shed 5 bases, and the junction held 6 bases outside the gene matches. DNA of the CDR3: TGTGCCAGCAGTTCGTCCGGGGGGGTGACCGGGGAGCTGTTTTTT. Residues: CASSSSGGVTGELFF.

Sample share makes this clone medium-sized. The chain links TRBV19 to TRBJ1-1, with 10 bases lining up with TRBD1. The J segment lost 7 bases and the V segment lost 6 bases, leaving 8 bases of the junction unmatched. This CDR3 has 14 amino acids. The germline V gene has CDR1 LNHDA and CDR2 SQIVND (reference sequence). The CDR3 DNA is TGTGCCAGTAGACCCGGGACAGGGGCGGATGAAGCTTTCTTT. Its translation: CASRPGTGADEAFF.